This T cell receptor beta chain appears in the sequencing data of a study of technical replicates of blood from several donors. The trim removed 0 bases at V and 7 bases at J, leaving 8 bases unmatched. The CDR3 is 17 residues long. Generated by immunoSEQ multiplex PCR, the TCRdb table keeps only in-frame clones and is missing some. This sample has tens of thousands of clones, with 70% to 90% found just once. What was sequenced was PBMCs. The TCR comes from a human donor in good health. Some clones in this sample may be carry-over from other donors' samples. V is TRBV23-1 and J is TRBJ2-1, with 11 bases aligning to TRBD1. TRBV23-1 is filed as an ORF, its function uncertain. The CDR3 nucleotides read TGCGCCAGCAGTCAATCGAGGGACAGGGGGAGGTTAAATGAGCAGTTCTTC. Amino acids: CASSQSRDRGRLNEQFF.